These 9 T cell receptor beta chains share one sample of origin, sequenced in a study of blood T cell repertoires in COVID-19. This table comes from immunoSEQ multiplex PCR, and its TCRdb copy is limited to in-frame clones, with some not included. The sample records more than 45,000 clones, 80% to 90% being singletons. Sequencing was performed on peripheral blood. The receptors here all came from a woman older than 75 with acute or convalescent COVID-19.

The chain joins TRBV5-1 to TRBJ2-7; 7 nucleotides align to TRBD2. The CDR3 runs 15 residues. Germline V lookup: CDR1 SGHRS, CDR2 YFSETQ. Trimming removed 4 bases from V and 4 bases from J; junction bases left unmatched: 11. CDR3 nucleotide sequence: TGCGCCAGCAGCAAATCTAGCGGAGAACAATACGAGCAGTACTTC. It codes for CASSKSSGEQYEQYF.

J is TRBJ1-1 and V is TRBV19; maybe TRBD1 (6 bases). CDR3 size: 16 residues. Germline V gene sequence: CDR1 LNHDA, CDR2 SQIVND (reference sequence). Trimming pared 7 bases from V and 1 base from J, leaving 19 bases between. The CDR3 reads CASTDRGRGGNTEAFF. In DNA, the CDR3 is TGTGCCAGTACCGACCGGGGTAGGGGGGGGAACACTGAAGCTTTCTTT.

In nucleotides, the CDR3 is TGTGCCAGCAGCTTAGGCCTAGCGGATTACGAGCAGTACTTC. It encodes CASSLGLADYEQYF. The gene calls are TRBV11-2 and TRBJ2-7; 7 nucleotides line up with TRBD2. The CDR3 runs 14 residues. Trimming cost V 1 base and J 4 bases; bases outside gene matches: 4. The germline CDR1 and CDR2 sequences are SGHAT and FQNNGV. The complete variable domain, with remaining parts taken from reference TRBV11-2 and TRBJ2-7, reads EAGVAQSPRYKIIEKRQSVAFWCNPISGHATLYWYQQILGQGPKLLIQFQNNGVVDDSQLPKDRFSAERLKGVDSTLKIQPAKLEDSAVYLCASSLGLADYEQYFGPGTRLTVT.

In its sample, this clone was seen a few times. The chain has TRBV2 and TRBJ1-5; tentatively, D is TRBD1 (6 bases). There are 15 residues in the CDR3. Trimming cost V 1 base and J 1 base, with 8 bases left between them. Germline CDR1 reads SNHLY; CDR2 reads FYNNEI. The CDR3 here is CASSEVQGSNQPQHF. In DNA, the CDR3 is TGTGCCAGCAGTGAAGTACAGGGAAGCAATCAGCCCCAGCATTTT.

V usage is TRBV6-2 or TRBV6-3 and J usage is TRBJ2-3, with 9 positions matching TRBD2. The CDR3 is 16 residues long. V shed 0 bases, J shed 3 bases, and the junction held 4 bases outside the gene matches. Per the germline V gene, CDR1 is MNHEY and CDR2 is SVGEGT. CDR3 amino acids: CASSYSAGGRTDTQYF. In DNA form, the CDR3 reads TGTGCCAGCAGTTACTCTGCGGGGGGGCGGACAGATACGCAGTATTTT.

The rearrangement links TRBV5-8 to TRBJ2-5; TRBD2 might be the D (5 bases). With 6 bases removed from V and 2 bases from J, the gap between germline ends came to 14 bases. Looked up from germline, CDR1 is SGHTS and CDR2 is YDEGEE. The CDR3 sequence is 14 residues long. The CDR3 sequence: CASTPRRVQETQYF. CDR3 DNA sequence: TGTGCCAGCACCCCCAGGCGGGTACAAGAGACCCAGTACTTC.

The chain links TRBV5-1 to TRBJ2-7; weak D call: TRBD1 (5 bases). V dropped 0 bases and J dropped 5 bases, with 15 bases sitting between them. CDR3 length: 15 amino acids. CDR1 and CDR2 from the germline V gene are SGHRS and YFSETQ. CDR3 nucleotides: TGCGCCAGCAGCTTGGTAGGGGCCCCCATTGACGAGCAGTACTTC. Translated: CASSLVGAPIDEQYF.

The gene calls are TRBV3-1 (or the pseudogene TRBV3-2) and TRBJ1-3; no definite D call. This CDR3 is 16 amino acids long. Trimming shortened V by 1 base and J by 4 bases, and 14 bases separated the two germline ends. Germline values: CDR1 LGHDT, CDR2 YNNKEL (reference sequence). In DNA, the CDR3 is TGTGCCAGCAGCCAAGCCCGGGTCCGGAGAGGAAACACCATATATTTT. It translates to CASSQARVRRGNTIYF.

CDR3 loop: CASTLVEGNQPQHF. DNA of the CDR3: TGTGCCAGCACCCTCGTGGAGGGCAATCAGCCCCAGCATTTT. The chain employs TRBV6-6 and TRBJ1-5; D remains ambiguous. The germline V gene has CDR1 MNHNY and CDR2 SVGAGI (reference sequence). This CDR3 region has 14 residues. With 7 bases removed from V and 2 bases from J, the gap between germline ends came to 12 bases.